The subject of this entry is one TCR beta chain. The donors were adults (healthy and HIV-negative) with no recent acute infections or vaccinations. The data were obtained in a study of shared clonotypes between healthy human individuals. Study-wide background: Three plates each covered CD4 naive and memory; CD8 naive two, CD8 memory one.

Investigators spread the genomic DNA of each subset evenly over several immunoSEQ plates. DNA at around 190 ng, roughly 30,000 T cell genomes, went into sorted-subset replicate PCRs. The data were produced by immunoSEQ multiplex PCR, yet TCRdb's version contains in-frame clones alone and is incomplete. The profile shows about 2 million clones, 95% of them singletons. From germline, CDR1 is LNHNV and CDR2 YYDKDF (reference sequence). V was cut by 6 bases and J by 10 bases, with 15 bases left in between. The CDR3 is 12 residues long. The receptor was derived from a man between 18 and 35 years old in good health. The chain links TRBV15 to TRBJ1-2, with unresolved D. Sequencing was done on a sample of naive CD4+ T cells sorted from blood. This sample's subset: CD45RA+ positively selected. In DNA, the CDR3 is TGTGCCACCAGTATAGAAGAGGGTATCTACACCTTC. Its protein product is CATSIEEGIYTF.